These T cell receptor beta chains were read from a single sample in a study of blood T cell repertoires in COVID-19. The protocol was immunoSEQ multiplex PCR, while the TCRdb copy is restricted to in-frame clones and leaves out a portion. The data hold 55,000 to 70,000 clones, with 88% observed a single time. Sequencing was done on a sample of peripheral blood. These receptors were taken from a woman aged 50 to 60 with active or convalescent COVID-19. The CDR3 runs from the conserved cysteine through the conserved F or W. The order of the fields is D gene, V gene, clone size, J gene, CDR3 protein, CDR3 DNA. D genes are given only for firm matches. For some rows the clone size is stated as once, few or many, or as a class when expanded; others skip it.

.	TRBV4-1	.	TRBJ1-2	CASSPNPSGEYGGYTF	TGCGCCAGCAGCCCCAACCCGTCGGGGGAATATGGTGGCTACACCTTC
TRBD2	TRBV7-9	.	TRBJ2-7	CASSLLGTSGKGEQYF	TGTGCCAGCAGCCTCCTAGGGACTAGCGGGAAGGGCGAGCAGTACTTC
TRBD1	TRBV7-8	.	TRBJ1-4	CASSSDVMTGANEKLFF	TGTGCCAGCAGCTCCGATGTTATGACAGGGGCTAATGAAAAACTGTTTTTT
.	TRBV4-1	.	TRBJ2-1	CASSQGLGAGEQFF	TGCGCCAGCAGCCAAGGGCTAGGAGCAGGGGAGCAGTTCTTC
TRBD1	TRBV27	.	TRBJ1-2	CASRPGTGGHYGYTF	TGTGCCAGCAGACCCGGGACAGGGGGTCACTATGGCTACACCTTC
.	TRBV9	.	TRBJ2-3	CASSILSGDTQYF	TGTGCCAGCAGCATACTATCGGGTGATACGCAGTATTTT
.	TRBV5-3	.	TRBJ1-1	CARSSQEIPEAFF	TGTGCCAGAAGCTCCCAGGAAATCCCTGAAGCTTTCTTT
TRBD1	TRBV13	.	TRBJ2-2	CASSFDRGRTTGELFF	TGTGCCAGCAGCTTCGACAGGGGGAGGACCACCGGGGAGCTGTTTTTT
TRBD2	TRBV5-1	.	TRBJ2-7	CASSLAGSSGSYEQYF	TGCGCCAGCAGCTTGGCCGGGTCTAGCGGTTCCTACGAGCAGTACTTC
.	TRBV6-5	.	TRBJ1-2	CASSPTYNYGYTF	TGTGCCAGCAGTCCTACGTACAACTATGGCTACACCTTC
TRBD2	TRBV7-9	.	TRBJ2-5	CASSSRTSGRPWQETQYF	TGTGCCAGCAGCTCAAGGACTAGCGGGAGGCCATGGCAAGAGACCCAGTACTTC
.	TRBV5-1	.	TRBJ2-3	CASSLARGTDTQYF	TGCGCCAGCAGCTTGGCCCGCGGGACAGATACGCAGTATTTT
TRBD2	TRBV6-4	.	TRBJ2-3	CASSEGGGSTDTQYF	TGTGCCAGCAGTGAAGGCGGGGGTAGCACAGATACGCAGTATTTT
TRBD2	TRBV15	.	TRBJ2-7	CATSTSAGTYEQYF	TGTGCCACGTCCACTAGCGCGGGAACCTACGAGCAGTACTTC
TRBD2	TRBV3-1/TRBV3-2	.	TRBJ2-2	CASRSVAGELGELFF	TGTGCCAGCAGATCAGTAGCGGGAGAGCTCGGGGAGCTGTTTTTT
.	TRBV19	.	TRBJ1-1	CASSIDGGLNTEAFF	TGTGCCAGTAGTATAGATGGCGGCTTGAACACTGAAGCTTTCTTT
TRBD1	TRBV6-1	.	TRBJ1-1	CASNPGQGGTEAFF	TGTGCCAGCAACCCAGGACAGGGAGGTACTGAAGCTTTCTTT
.	TRBV19	few	TRBJ2-3	CASRQSGDTQYF	TGTGCCAGTAGGCAATCGGGGGATACGCAGTATTTT
TRBD2	TRBV7-9	.	TRBJ2-1	CASSPGTSGREQFF	TGTGCCAGCAGCCCCGGGACTAGCGGGCGGGAGCAGTTCTTC
.	TRBV28	.	TRBJ2-7	CASSPINSYEQYF	TGTGCCAGCAGTCCTATAAACTCCTACGAGCAGTACTTC